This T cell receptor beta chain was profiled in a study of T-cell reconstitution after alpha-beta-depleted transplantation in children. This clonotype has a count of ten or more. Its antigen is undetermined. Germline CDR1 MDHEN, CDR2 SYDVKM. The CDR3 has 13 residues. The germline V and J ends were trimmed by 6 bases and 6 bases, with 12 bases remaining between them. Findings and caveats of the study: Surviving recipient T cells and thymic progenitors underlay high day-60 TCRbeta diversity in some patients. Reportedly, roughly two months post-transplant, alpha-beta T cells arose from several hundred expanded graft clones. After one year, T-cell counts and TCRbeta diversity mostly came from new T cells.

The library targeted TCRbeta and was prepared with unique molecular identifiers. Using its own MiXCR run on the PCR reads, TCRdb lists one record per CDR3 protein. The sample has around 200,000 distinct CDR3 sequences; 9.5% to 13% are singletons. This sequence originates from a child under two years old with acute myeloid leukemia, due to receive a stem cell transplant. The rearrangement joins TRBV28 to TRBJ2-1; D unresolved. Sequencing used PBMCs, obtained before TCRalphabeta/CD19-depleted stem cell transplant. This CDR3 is CASSQTARNEQFF. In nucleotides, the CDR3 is TGTGCCAGCAGCCAAACGGCGCGCAATGAGCAGTTCTTC.